One and the same sample provided the 18 T cell receptor beta chains below, sequenced in a study of T cell responses to AZD1222 COVID-19 vaccine. Data came from immunoSEQ multiplex PCR; TCRdb stores just in-frame clones and leaves some out. Altogether 130,000 or so clones are present, roughly 93% being singletons, with the ten largest covering 0.75% to 0.95%. The sample here was peripheral blood, taken on day 0 of AZD1222 vaccination. Every receptor here comes from an adult in good health.

This chain links TRBV6-5 with TRBJ1-2; TRBD1 might be the D (6 bases). Deletions cut 7 bases from V and 4 bases from J, with 13 bases between. Germline lookup yields CDR1 MNHEY and CDR2 SVGAGI. The CDR3 contains 13 residues. The CDR3 loop reads CASKAGAIYGYTF. CDR3 sequence (DNA): TGTGCCAGCAAGGCAGGGGCCATCTATGGCTACACCTTC.

The chain uses TRBV29-1 and TRBJ2-5, with unresolved D. The CDR3 is 13 residues long. V shed 6 bases and J shed 1 base, with 12 bases lying between them. Germline V gives CDR1 SQVTM, CDR2 ANQGSEA. CDR3 protein: CSVSPDGQETQYF. As DNA, the CDR3 is TGCAGCGTCTCTCCGGACGGCCAAGAGACCCAGTACTTC.

The gene calls are TRBV10-3 and TRBJ1-3; 8 bases are shared with TRBD1. Germline CDR1 and CDR2: ENHRY and SYGVKD. V shed 3 bases and J 1 base; nucleotides not matched to a gene: 14. The CDR3 runs to 19 residues. CDR3 in DNA: TGTGCCATCAGTGAAAGGACAGGGCGCACCTTACCTTCTGGAAACACCATATATTTT. Protein product: CAISERTGRTLPSGNTIYF.

This chain joins TRBV29-1 and TRBJ1-2; D gene unclear. CDR1 and CDR2 (germline): SQVTM, ANQGSEA. This CDR3 has 11 residues. V was shortened by 7 bases and J by 8 bases, with 14 bases between the two germline ends. The CDR3 loop reads CSGGMGKGYTF. CDR3 in DNA: TGCAGCGGGGGAATGGGCAAGGGCTACACCTTC.

The V gene is TRBV30, the J gene TRBJ1-5, with D perhaps TRBD1 (6 bases). Trimming removed 3 bases at V and 7 bases at J, with 13 bases between. The germline gives CDR1 GTSNPN, CDR2 SVGIG (reference sequence). This CDR3 region has 13 residues. CDR3 in amino acids: CAWSQGGKQPQHF. CDR3 bases: TGTGCCTGGAGCCAAGGGGGGAAACAGCCCCAGCATTTT. Complete variable domain (other parts from reference TRBV30 and TRBJ1-5): SQTIHQWPATLVQPVGSPLSLECTVEGTSNPNLYWYRQAAGRGLQLLFYSVGIGQISSEVPQNLSASRPQDRQFILSSKKLLLSDSGFYLCAWSQGGKQPQHFGDGTRLSIL.

The chain links TRBV6-1 to TRBJ1-1; TRBD1 is a possible D gene (6 bases). The CDR3 is made up of 14 amino acids. V lost 1 base to trimming and J lost 5 bases, with 11 bases between them. Germline values: CDR1 MNHNS, CDR2 SASEGT. Here the CDR3 DNA reads TGTGCCAGCAGTGAAGGAGGGGGGCTGACTGAAGCTTTCTTT. Encoded protein: CASSEGGGLTEAFF.

The gene calls are TRBV6-5 and TRBJ1-4; no clear D. Per germline, CDR1 MNHEY and CDR2 SVGAGI. V gave up 7 bases and J gave up 8 bases, with 17 bases separating them. The CDR3 runs to 14 residues. The CDR3 DNA reads TGTGCCAGCATCCCGGTCCTCGGAGACGAAAAACTGTTTTTT. Its protein product is CASIPVLGDEKLFF.

The chain links TRBV19 to TRBJ1-2, with 11 positions matching TRBD1. V trimming: 5 bases; J trimming: 3 bases; junction bases outside the gene matches: 8. CDR3 length: 16 residues. Germline CDR1 LNHDA, CDR2 SQIVND (reference sequence). The CDR3 loop is CASSAMGQGGDYGYTF. CDR3 sequence (DNA): TGTGCCAGTAGTGCCATGGGACAGGGGGGAGACTATGGCTACACCTTC. The whole variable domain, filled in from reference TRBV19 and TRBJ1-2, reads DGGITQSPKYLFRKEGQNVTLSCEQNLNHDAMYWYRQDPGQGLRLIYYSQIVNDFQKGDIAEGYSVSREKKESFPLTVTSAQKNPTAFYLCASSAMGQGGDYGYTFGSGTRLTVV.

Only one count was recorded for this clone. This chain links TRBV7-9 with TRBJ1-1; possible D gene TRBD1, 5 bases. The CDR3 runs 14 residues. V gave up 5 bases and J gave up 4 bases, with 14 bases separating them. Germline CDR1 is SEHNR and CDR2 is FQNEAQ (reference sequence). CDR3: CASSQYLGTTEAFF. In DNA, the CDR3 is TGTGCCAGCAGCCAATATTTGGGGACCACTGAAGCTTTCTTT.

The V and J genes are TRBV18 and TRBJ2-5, with 8 bases aligning to TRBD1. V lost 3 bases to trimming and J lost 2 bases; unmatched junction nucleotides: 5. Germline loops: CDR1 KGHSH, CDR2 LQKENI. This CDR3 is 15 amino acids long. CDR3: CASSPRGRGQETQYF. CDR3 sequence (DNA): TGTGCCAGCTCACCCAGGGGGCGAGGTCAAGAGACCCAGTACTTC.

CDR3: CASSQAQGAWGYTF. CDR3 DNA: TGTGCCAGCAGCCAGGCACAGGGGGCTTGGGGCTACACCTTC. This sequence joins TRBV14 and TRBJ1-2; 9 positions agree with TRBD1. The CDR3 consists of 14 residues. J was trimmed by 8 bases and V by 3 bases; bases with no gene match: 7. Germline lookup yields CDR1 SGHDN and CDR2 FVKESK.

The chain couples TRBV7-2 to TRBJ1-1, with D possibly TRBD1 on 6 matching bases. This CDR3 has 14 amino acids. Germline V gives CDR1 SGHTA, CDR2 FQGNSA. V lost 5 bases, J lost 5 bases, and 15 bases lay in between. This CDR3 reads CASSPSTGLTEAFF. Here the CDR3 DNA reads TGTGCCAGCAGCCCCTCCACAGGGTTGACTGAAGCTTTCTTT.

This chain connects TRBV6-5 to TRBJ1-3; D call uncertain. The ends were cut back, 7 bases at V and 4 bases at J, with 17 bases in the middle. This CDR3 region has 15 residues. The germline V gene encodes CDR1 MNHEY and CDR2 SVGAGI. The CDR3 reads CASTATEGSGNTIYF. The CDR3 DNA reads as TGTGCCAGCACCGCGACGGAGGGTTCAGGAAACACCATATATTTT.

The chain recombines TRBV7-9 with TRBJ2-7; 8 bases line up with TRBD2. The length of the CDR3 is 15 residues. Germline CDR1 is SEHNR and CDR2 is FQNEAQ (reference sequence). The V segment lost 3 bases and the J segment 2 bases; nucleotides outside the gene matches: 6. Written as DNA, the CDR3 is TGTGCCAGCAGCTTTCTGACTAGCGTCCCCTACGAGCAGTACTTC. Encoded protein: CASSFLTSVPYEQYF.

V and J are TRBV2 and TRBJ1-2, with D possibly being TRBD1 (5 bases). Between the trimmed V and J ends, which lost 4 bases and 2 bases, there was a span of 11 bases. The CDR3 has 14 amino acids. Germline V gives CDR1 SNHLY, CDR2 FYNNEI. The CDR3 nucleotides read TGTGCCAGCAGTGGGCAGGGTTCGAACTATGGCTACACCTTC. Translation: CASSGQGSNYGYTF.

The V call is TRBV3-1 (or the pseudogene TRBV3-2), the J call TRBJ1-4, with TRBD1 as a possible D gene (6 bases). Deletions cut 1 base from V and 7 bases from J, with 10 bases between. This CDR3 region has 14 residues. Germline lookup yields CDR1 LGHDT and CDR2 YNNKEL (reference sequence). CDR3 amino acids: CASSQVEGGEKLFF. The CDR3 nucleotides read TGTGCCAGCAGCCAAGTTGAGGGGGGTGAAAAACTGTTTTTT.

This chain joins TRBV11-2 and TRBJ2-1; 9 bases are a match to TRBD1. Germline assignment: CDR1 SGHAT and CDR2 FQNNGV. Trimming cost V 4 bases and J 8 bases; bases outside gene matches: 12. CDR3 length: 16 amino acids. The chain's CDR3 is CASSSIRDRALHEQFF. The DNA for the CDR3 is TGTGCCAGCAGCTCCATTAGGGACAGGGCGCTCCATGAGCAGTTCTTC.

The V and J genes are TRBV10-1 and TRBJ2-1; 12 bases are a match to TRBD2. Germline CDR1 WNHNN, CDR2 SYGVQD (reference sequence). Trimming removed 2 bases from V and 8 bases from J; junction bases left unmatched: 7. The CDR3 length is 16 residues. The CDR3 coding sequence is TGCGCCAGCAGTGAGACACTAGCGGGGGGCATGGATGAGCAGTTCTTC. Translated: CASSETLAGGMDEQFF.